This T cell receptor (beta chain) is from a study of siplizumab effects on memory and regulatory T cells. Whole-study results and caveats: Among mappable alloreactive CD4+ clones, the Treg-derived fraction averaged approximately 75% with siplizumab versus about 25% in controls. Apparently more diverse than memory cells, naive T cells also seemed major alloresponse contributors.

The study assayed about 10^5 TCR templates per sample. This table comes from immunoSEQ multiplex PCR, and its TCRdb copy is limited to in-frame clones, with some not included. In the table there are approximately 40,000 clones, around 92% of which are singletons. Germline V CDR1 and CDR2: LGHNT, FRNRAP. V was clipped by 3 bases and J by 8 bases; unmatched bases: 12. CDR3 length equals 16 residues. Concerning this clone itself: Its antigen is as yet unknown.

The chain couples TRBV12-5 to TRBJ1-4; 7 bases line up with TRBD1. Sequencing input: naive CD4+ T cells sorted from blood. The receptor comes from a human donor in good health. The DNA of the CDR3 is TGTGCTAGTGGTTTTTTCGGGAGACAAGGGGGCGAAAAACTGTTTTTT. Translated: CASGFFGRQGGEKLFF.